One and the same sample provided the 10 T cell receptor beta chains below, sequenced in a study of T cell repertoires in aging, cancer and after chemotherapy. TCR beta rearrangements were amplified from peripheral blood genomic DNA. Multiplex touch-down PCR with TRB-A/B primers amplified rearranged V-D-J TRB sequences. TCRdb re-called the multiplex PCR reads through MiXCR, storing one row per CDR3 protein. This sample has just under 1,500 distinct CDR3 sequences; over 30% occur once, and the top ten carry around half. Input material: blood. The origin of the receptors is a human donor with a solid tumor.

The rearrangement uses TRBV15 and TRBJ2-1, with 9 bases aligning to TRBD2. The V gene end was trimmed by 0 bases and the J gene end by 5 bases; junction bases not matched to a gene: 5. The CDR3 runs 16 residues. Per the germline V gene, CDR1 is LNHNV and CDR2 is YYDKDF (reference sequence). Here the CDR3 DNA reads TGTGCCACCAGCAGAGAAGGCGGGAGGGCTGACAATGAGCAGTTCTTC. Its protein product is CATSREGGRADNEQFF.

A few counts support this clonotype. The chain has TRBV6-2 or TRBV6-3 and TRBJ2-7; 9 bases align to TRBD2. The CDR3 length is 14 residues. Germline V lookup: CDR1 MNHEY, CDR2 SVGEGT. V gave up 5 bases and J gave up 0 bases; unmatched junction bases: 2. CDR3 sequence: CASSQREASYEQYF. Here the CDR3 DNA reads TGTGCCAGCAGTCAGCGGGAGGCCTCCTACGAGCAGTACTTC.

The rearrangement joins TRBV20-1 to TRBJ1-6, with D perhaps TRBD1 (5 bases). Germline lookup yields CDR1 DFQATT and CDR2 SNEGSKA (reference sequence). With 5 bases removed from V and 10 bases from J, the gap between germline ends came to 18 bases. This CDR3 has 14 residues. The CDR3 sequence: CSAYPQGSNSPLHF. CDR3 sequence (DNA): TGCAGTGCTTACCCCCAGGGTTCGAACTCACCCCTCCACTTT.

The genes are TRBV20-1 and TRBJ2-2, with D perhaps matching TRBD1 (5 bases). CDR3 size: 14 residues. V lost 3 bases and J 7 bases, leaving 15 bases between the germline ends. The germline CDR1 and CDR2 sequences are DFQATT and SNEGSKA (reference sequence). The CDR3 spells CSASFNQGGGELFF. The CDR3, as DNA: TGCAGTGCTAGTTTTAATCAGGGCGGCGGGGAGCTGTTTTTT.

The V call is TRBV6-5, the J call TRBJ1-1, with TRBD1 as a possible D gene (6 bases). Germline V lookup: CDR1 MNHEY, CDR2 SVGAGI. The CDR3 loop spans 15 amino acids. Trimming removed 2 bases at V and 7 bases at J, with 17 bases between. CDR3 DNA: TGTGCCAGCAGTTACAGGTTCCCAGGGGAAAGTGAAGCTTTCTTT. Translating it yields CASSYRFPGESEAFF.

This clonotype was recorded a few times. The chain recombines TRBV5-4 with TRBJ1-1; D is unclear. The CDR3 is 13 amino acids. V shed 4 bases and J shed 1 base, with 8 bases lying between them. The germline CDR1 and CDR2 sequences are SGHNT and YYREEE (reference sequence). This CDR3 is CASSPDWNTEAFF. CDR3 in DNA: TGTGCCAGCAGCCCAGACTGGAACACTGAAGCTTTCTTT.

This clonotype was recorded a few times. This chain connects TRBV6-1 to TRBJ2-7; D uncertain. Trimming pared 4 bases from V and 5 bases from J, leaving 6 bases between. The CDR3 sequence is 11 residues long. CDR1 and CDR2 (germline): MNHNS, SASEGT. CDR3 DNA: TGTGCCAGCAGTGTTCCCCACGAGCAGTACTTC. Encoded protein: CASSVPHEQYF.

This sequence joins TRBV6-6 and TRBJ1-3; D remains ambiguous. CDR1 MNHNY and CDR2 SVGAGI come from the germline V gene (reference sequence). Trimming cost V 7 bases and J 1 base, with 11 bases left between them. The CDR3 spans 14 residues. As DNA, the CDR3 is TGTGCCAGCACCCGAGGGTCGTCTGGAAACACCATATATTTT. Translation gives CASTRGSSGNTIYF.

This sequence joins TRBV7-2 and TRBJ2-1; D is unresolved. Per germline, CDR1 SGHTA and CDR2 FQGNSA. Between the trimmed V and J ends, which lost 1 base and 4 bases, there was a span of 11 bases. This CDR3 spans 15 amino acids. The chain's CDR3 is CASSLVGEPYNEQFF. In nucleotides, the CDR3 is TGTGCCAGCAGCTTAGTCGGCGAGCCGTACAATGAGCAGTTCTTC.

The chain uses TRBV20-1 and TRBJ2-7, with 7 bases matching TRBD1. V shed 0 bases and J 1 base; nucleotides not matched to a gene: 6. CDR1 is DFQATT and CDR2 is SNEGSKA in the germline V gene (reference sequence). This CDR3 spans 15 amino acids. CDR3 nucleotides: TGCAGTGCTAGAGATCTCGCAGGGGGTTCCTACGAGCAGTACTTC. Translating gives CSARDLAGGSYEQYF.